These T cell receptor beta chains were read from a single sample in a study of blood T cell repertoires in COVID-19. The data were produced by immunoSEQ multiplex PCR, yet TCRdb's version contains in-frame clones alone and is incomplete. The repertoire holds tens of thousands of clones, with 90% as singletons. The sample taken for sequencing was peripheral blood. The receptors come from a man aged 55 to 70 with acute or convalescent COVID-19. CDR3s include the opening cysteine and the closing phenylalanine or tryptophan. Each record gives: V gene, clone size, J gene, D gene, CDR3 protein, CDR3 DNA. A D gene is named only where the DNA matches it firmly. Clone size is given for some rows only: seen once, a few or many times, or a class if the clone is expanded.

TRBV7-9,NA,TRBJ1-2,TRBD1,CASSLEQGAHRGYTF,TGTGCCAGCAGCTTAGAACAGGGGGCGCATCGTGGCTACACCTTC
TRBV7-8,NA,TRBJ2-2,TRBD2,CASSLAGRRLAGGSTGELFF,TGTGCCAGCAGCTTAGCGGGGCGGCGACTAGCGGGGGGAAGCACCGGGGAGCTGTTTTTT
TRBV18,NA,TRBJ2-7,TRBD1,CASSRTGQGAPYEQYF,TGTGCCAGCTCACGGACCGGACAGGGGGCGCCCTACGAGCAGTACTTC
TRBV19,NA,TRBJ2-7,NA,CASSSRGAYEQYF,TGTGCCAGTAGTAGCAGGGGAGCCTACGAGCAGTACTTC
TRBV7-9,NA,TRBJ2-3,NA,CASSPLKYTPSGSDTQYF,TGTGCCAGCAGCCCCTTAAAATACACTCCTTCGGGGTCAGATACGCAGTATTTT
TRBV5-4,NA,TRBJ2-7,NA,CASSIGGGTAVKQYF,TGTGCCAGCAGCATCGGGGGCGGGACAGCCGTCAAGCAGTACTTC
TRBV24-1,NA,TRBJ2-7,NA,CATSQGSYEQYF,TGTGCCACCAGCCAGGGTTCCTACGAGCAGTACTTC
TRBV27,NA,TRBJ1-2,TRBD1,CASTPGGRYGGYTF,TGTGCCAGCACGCCAGGGGGGAGATACGGGGGCTACACCTTC
TRBV3-1/TRBV3-2,once,TRBJ1-2,TRBD1,CASSQDQGADGYTF,TGTGCCAGCAGCCAAGATCAGGGGGCCGATGGCTACACCTTC
TRBV29-1,NA,TRBJ1-4,NA,CSALEQGTATNEKLFF,TGCAGCGCACTTGAACAGGGAACAGCAACTAATGAAAAACTGTTTTTT
TRBV2,NA,TRBJ2-3,TRBD1,CASSPGQSTDTQYF,TGTGCCAGCAGTCCGGGACAGAGCACAGATACGCAGTATTTT
TRBV11-1,NA,TRBJ2-7,NA,CASRTGLSSYEQYF,TGTGCCAGCAGGACCGGACTCAGCTCCTACGAGCAGTACTTC
TRBV7-8,NA,TRBJ1-1,NA,CASTLSRPSTEAFF,TGTGCCAGCACCCTCAGCAGGCCCAGCACTGAAGCTTTCTTT
TRBV6-5,NA,TRBJ1-2,TRBD1,CASSYYNTGGNGYTF,TGTGCCAGCAGTTACTACAACACAGGGGGAAATGGCTACACCTTC
TRBV6-5,NA,TRBJ1-4,NA,CATGPGARYEKLFF,TGTGCCACCGGCCCAGGGGCTAGGTATGAAAAACTGTTTTTT
TRBV5-1,NA,TRBJ2-1,NA,CASSLFDRDNEQFF,TGCGCCAGCAGCTTGTTCGACAGAGACAATGAGCAGTTCTTC
TRBV20-1,NA,TRBJ1-1,NA,CSVGRNTEAFF,TGCAGTGTCGGGAGGAACACTGAAGCTTTCTTT
TRBV19,NA,TRBJ1-6,NA,CASTLNRAYNSPLHF,TGTGCCAGTACTCTAAACAGGGCCTATAATTCACCCCTCCACTTT
TRBV18,once,TRBJ2-3,TRBD2,CASSPSSGALKGTDTQYF,TGTGCCAGCTCACCAAGTAGCGGGGCCCTTAAAGGCACAGATACGCAGTATTTT
TRBV3-1/TRBV3-2,NA,TRBJ2-3,NA,CASSLPGSGTDTQYF,TGTGCCAGCAGCCTACCTGGTTCGGGCACAGATACGCAGTATTTT
TRBV2,NA,TRBJ1-5,NA,CASSEGAYSNQPQHF,TGTGCCAGCAGTGAAGGAGCGTATAGCAATCAGCCCCAGCATTTT
TRBV5-1,NA,TRBJ1-3,NA,CASSPGRTGTIYF,TGCGCCAGCAGCCCTGGGAGGACGGGCACCATATATTTT
TRBV9,NA,TRBJ1-6,TRBD1,CASSVFGTENSPLHF,TGTGCCAGCAGCGTGTTCGGGACAGAGAATTCACCCCTCCACTTT
TRBV30,NA,TRBJ1-1,TRBD1,CAWSTGQGNTEAFF,TGTGCCTGGAGTACGGGACAGGGGAACACTGAAGCTTTCTTT
TRBV13,NA,TRBJ2-7,TRBD2,CATTPSGGGFRDYEQYF,TGTGCCACCACCCCTTCGGGGGGGGGCTTTAGGGACTACGAGCAGTACTTC
TRBV24-1,NA,TRBJ2-2,NA,CATSVVGADTGELFF,TGTGCCACCAGTGTGGTAGGGGCAGACACCGGGGAGCTGTTTTTT
TRBV5-1,NA,TRBJ1-6,NA,CASSLEGAYNSPLHF,TGCGCCAGCAGCTTGGAAGGGGCCTATAATTCACCCCTCCACTTT
TRBV24-1,NA,TRBJ2-3,NA,CATSGEWDTDTQYF,TGTGCCACCAGCGGGGAATGGGACACAGATACGCAGTATTTT